This is a list of T cell receptor beta chains from one sample in a study of T-cell memory formation after mild COVID-19. TCRdb re-called the 5' RACE reads with MiXCR, one entry per CDR3 protein. The data show around 140,000 distinct CDR3 sequences, around 25% seen once. The sample consisted of PBMCs or a T cell subset sorted from them (not recorded which). These receptors all come from an adult woman who had mild COVID-19 (a few samples of this study predate the infection). Cell type and time point are not known. CDR3s include the opening cysteine and the closing phenylalanine or tryptophan. The D gene is left open where the match is weak. Expanded clones get a size class; other rows say once, few or many, or leave the size out.

size	V	D	J	length	CDR3	DNA
once	TRBV20-1	TRBD1	TRBJ2-7	13	CSARSGTAYEQYF	TGCAGTGCTAGATCGGGGACAGCTTACGAGCAGTACTTC
few	TRBV9	TRBD1	TRBJ2-2	15	CASSETGTGAGELFF	TGTGCCAGCAGCGAAACAGGGACAGGGGCCGGGGAGCTGTTTTTT
.	TRBV6-5	.	TRBJ2-7	16	CASSPSTGYHSYEQYF	TGTGCCAGCAGCCCCAGCACAGGTTACCACTCCTACGAGCAGTACTTC
few	TRBV4-1	.	TRBJ2-7	16	CASSQEVTSLIYEQYF	TGCGCCAGCAGCCAAGAGGTAACTTCGTTAATCTACGAGCAGTACTTC
.	TRBV4-1	.	TRBJ2-3	17	CASSQAPSSSSTDTQYF	TGCGCCAGCAGCCAAGCTCCTAGCTCCTCTTCCACAGATACGCAGTATTTT
.	TRBV6-5	TRBD2	TRBJ2-3	18	CASSLGLAGASGTDTQYF	TGTGCCAGCAGTCTCGGACTAGCGGGGGCTTCGGGCACAGATACGCAGTATTTT
few	TRBV6-1	TRBD1	TRBJ1-2	19	CASSDSLGTGPTANYGYTF	TGTGCCAGCAGTGACTCTTTAGGGACAGGGCCTACGGCTAACTATGGCTACACCTTC
few	TRBV5-5	.	TRBJ2-3	14	CASSFQTATDTQYF	TGTGCCAGCAGCTTTCAGACAGCAACAGATACGCAGTATTTT
.	TRBV7-8	.	TRBJ1-2	12	CASSQTRGGYTF	TGTGCCAGCAGCCAAACTAGAGGGGGCTACACCTTC
.	TRBV7-3	TRBD2	TRBJ2-3	15	CASSSTGGLADTQYF	TGTGCCAGCAGCTCGACGGGGGGACTAGCGGATACGCAGTATTTT
few	TRBV24-1	.	TRBJ2-3	16	CATSDLPDDGTDTQYF	TGTGCCACCAGTGATTTGCCGGACGATGGGACAGATACGCAGTATTTT
.	TRBV10-3	TRBD2	TRBJ2-3	17	CAISEGELAGLEDTQYF	TGTGCCATCAGTGAAGGGGAACTAGCGGGTTTAGAAGATACGCAGTATTTT
.	TRBV29-1	.	TRBJ2-5	13	CSVDHGAWETQYF	TGCAGCGTCGACCATGGGGCTTGGGAGACCCAGTACTTC
.	TRBV7-8	TRBD2	TRBJ2-1	17	CASSLRRGGALYNEQFF	TGTGCCAGCAGCTTACGGCGCGGGGGGGCATTATACAATGAGCAGTTCTTC
.	TRBV29-1	.	TRBJ2-7	13	CSVEGLGSYEQYF	TGCAGCGTTGAAGGTTTAGGCTCCTACGAGCAGTACTTC
.	TRBV4-2	.	TRBJ1-2	13	CASSQDFREGYTF	TGTGCCAGCAGCCAAGACTTTCGGGAGGGCTACACCTTC
.	TRBV2	.	TRBJ1-1	13	CASSLTGTVEAFF	TGTGCCAGCAGCCTAACAGGAACGGTTGAAGCTTTCTTT
few	TRBV12-5	.	TRBJ2-1	15	CASGFADSSYNEQFF	TGTGCTAGTGGTTTCGCGGATAGCTCCTACAATGAGCAGTTCTTC
few	TRBV4-1	.	TRBJ1-1	18	CASSQDPPQGMGNTEAFF	TGCGCCAGCAGCCAAGATCCTCCGCAGGGGATGGGCAACACTGAAGCTTTCTTT
.	TRBV9	.	TRBJ2-1	15	CASSVGEPPYNEQFF	TGTGCCAGCAGCGTCGGGGAACCACCCTACAATGAGCAGTTCTTC
few	TRBV5-1	TRBD2	TRBJ2-1	17	CASSLGARLADNNEQFF	TGCGCCAGCAGCTTGGGAGCCCGACTAGCGGATAACAATGAGCAGTTCTTC
.	TRBV7-8	TRBD2	TRBJ2-7	15	CASLQTTSGDYEQYF	TGTGCCAGCCTCCAAACGACTAGCGGAGACTACGAGCAGTACTTC
few	TRBV9	TRBD1	TRBJ2-7	15	CASSAGTGGPYEQYF	TGTGCCAGCAGCGCTGGGACAGGGGGCCCCTACGAGCAGTACTTC
.	TRBV5-1	TRBD2	TRBJ2-3	16	CASRRVGTSGTDTQYF	TGCGCCAGCAGGCGGGTCGGGACTAGCGGAACAGATACGCAGTATTTT
.	TRBV6-2/TRBV6-3	.	TRBJ2-5	14	CASSQTVFGETQYF	TGTGCCAGCAGCCAGACGGTCTTCGGTGAGACCCAGTACTTC
few	TRBV5-5	TRBD1	TRBJ1-2	17	CASSPRDRDFANYGYTF	TGTGCCAGCAGCCCAAGGGACAGGGACTTCGCTAACTATGGCTACACCTTC
few	TRBV7-9	.	TRBJ2-7	15	CASSLEVPGIYEQYF	TGTGCCAGCAGCTTAGAGGTTCCAGGAATCTACGAGCAGTACTTC
.	TRBV6-5	TRBD1	TRBJ1-2	15	CASSYTGTDLYGYTF	TGTGCCAGCAGTTACACCGGGACAGATCTGTATGGCTACACCTTC
.	TRBV7-6	.	TRBJ2-7	15	CASSPGLFSSYEQYF	TGTGCCAGCAGCCCGGGACTTTTCAGCTCCTACGAGCAGTACTTC
few	TRBV13	.	TRBJ2-1	14	CASSLGAAVGEQFF	TGTGCCAGCAGCTTAGGAGCTGCGGTAGGTGAGCAGTTCTTC
.	TRBV20-1	.	TRBJ2-1	15	CSASDILLASYEQFF	TGCAGTGCTTCGGACATACTACTAGCATCCTATGAGCAGTTCTTC
few	TRBV5-1	TRBD1	TRBJ2-7	12	CASSSTGSVQYF	TGCGCCAGCAGCTCGACAGGGTCTGTGCAGTACTTC
.	TRBV4-3	TRBD1	TRBJ2-3	17	CASSQDQIGGSTDTQYF	TGCGCCAGCAGCCAAGATCAAATAGGGGGCAGCACAGATACGCAGTATTTT
.	TRBV6-1	.	TRBJ2-7	16	CASSEALPGTAYEQYF	TGTGCCAGCAGTGAAGCGCTTCCGGGGACCGCGTACGAGCAGTACTTC
.	TRBV7-7	.	TRBJ2-7	15	CASSLTPGGLDEQYF	TGTGCCAGCAGCTTAACACCGGGGGGCTTGGACGAGCAGTACTTC
.	TRBV7-2	.	TRBJ1-1	15	CASSLLDPPWTEAFF	TGTGCCAGCAGCTTACTAGACCCGCCCTGGACTGAAGCTTTCTTT
.	TRBV29-1	TRBD2	TRBJ2-7	13	CSVDGGEAYEQYF	TGCAGCGTTGACGGGGGGGAAGCCTACGAGCAGTACTTC
few	TRBV24-1	TRBD1	TRBJ2-5	16	CATSDPWTGSAETQYF	TGTGCCACCAGTGACCCTTGGACAGGGTCGGCGGAGACCCAGTACTTC
.	TRBV4-1	.	TRBJ1-2	15	CASSQVRDTDYGYTF	TGCGCCAGCAGCCAAGTGCGAGACACAGACTATGGCTACACCTTC
once	TRBV24-1	.	TRBJ1-1	13	CATSDSGFRGAFF	TGTGCCACCAGTGACTCAGGGTTTCGGGGAGCTTTCTTT
many	TRBV7-9	.	TRBJ1-1	13	CASSSVLAAEAFF	TGTGCCAGCAGTTCAGTTCTCGCAGCTGAAGCTTTCTTT
.	TRBV9	.	TRBJ2-5	13	CASKGPYQETQYF	TGTGCCAGCAAGGGGCCGTACCAAGAGACCCAGTACTTC
few	TRBV29-1	.	TRBJ2-1	11	CSVRPGDEQFF	TGCAGCGTAAGGCCCGGGGATGAGCAGTTCTTC
few	TRBV5-1	.	TRBJ1-1	14	CASSYEIGDTEAFF	TGCGCCAGCAGCTACGAGATCGGGGACACTGAAGCTTTCTTT
.	TRBV20-1	.	TRBJ2-2	15	CSARTGGVDTGELFF	TGCAGTGCTAGGACAGGCGGGGTAGACACCGGGGAGCTGTTTTTT
few	TRBV12-3/TRBV12-4	.	TRBJ2-1	14	CASSFAQGNNEQFF	TGTGCCAGCAGTTTCGCCCAGGGTAACAATGAGCAGTTCTTC
.	TRBV7-8	TRBD2	TRBJ2-3	16	CASSFRSGGAGDTQYF	TGTGCCAGCAGCTTTAGGAGCGGGGGGGCCGGGGATACGCAGTATTTT
.	TRBV7-6	.	TRBJ2-3	16	CASSLARDSSTDTQYF	TGTGCCAGCAGCTTAGCTCGGGATTCTAGCACAGATACGCAGTATTTT
few	TRBV16	.	TRBJ1-1	15	CASSQWVPMNTEAFF	TGTGCCAGCAGCCAATGGGTACCCATGAACACTGAAGCTTTCTTT
.	TRBV7-9	.	TRBJ1-1	15	CASSRDGTVNTEAFF	TGTGCCAGCAGCCGAGACGGGACTGTAAACACTGAAGCTTTCTTT
.	TRBV20-1	.	TRBJ2-3	14	CSAGYRAERDTQYF	TGCAGTGCTGGTTACCGGGCCGAAAGAGATACGCAGTATTTT
.	TRBV19	.	TRBJ1-2	11	CASRYNYGYTF	TGTGCCAGTAGATATAACTATGGCTACACCTTC
few	TRBV4-1	.	TRBJ2-5	12	CASSQDSRTQYF	TGCGCCAGCAGCCAAGATTCGAGGACCCAGTACTTC
.	TRBV4-3	TRBD2	TRBJ2-2	17	CASSQTSGRADTGELFF	TGCGCCAGCAGCCAAACTAGCGGGAGGGCCGACACCGGGGAGCTGTTTTTT
.	TRBV11-3	TRBD2	TRBJ2-7	15	CASSFGRESSYEQYF	TGTGCCAGCAGTTTCGGGCGGGAGAGCTCCTACGAGCAGTACTTC